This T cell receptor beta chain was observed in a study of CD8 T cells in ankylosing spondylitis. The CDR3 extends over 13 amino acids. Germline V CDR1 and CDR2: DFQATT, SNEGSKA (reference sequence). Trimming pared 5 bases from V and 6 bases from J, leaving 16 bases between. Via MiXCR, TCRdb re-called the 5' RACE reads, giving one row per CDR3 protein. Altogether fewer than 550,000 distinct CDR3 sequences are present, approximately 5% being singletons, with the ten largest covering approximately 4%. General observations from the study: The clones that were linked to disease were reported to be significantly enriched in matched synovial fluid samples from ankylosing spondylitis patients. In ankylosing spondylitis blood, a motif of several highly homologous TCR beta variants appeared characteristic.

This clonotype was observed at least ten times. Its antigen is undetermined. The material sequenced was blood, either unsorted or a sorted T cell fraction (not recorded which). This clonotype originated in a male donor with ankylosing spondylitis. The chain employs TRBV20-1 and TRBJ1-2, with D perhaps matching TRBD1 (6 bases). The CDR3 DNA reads TGCAGTGCTTTCGTCGACAGGACACATGGCTACACCTTC. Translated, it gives CSAFVDRTHGYTF.